This T cell receptor beta chain was sequenced during a study of robustness of blood B and T cell sequencing (dated by TCRdb to between 2017 and 2018). Looking at the study overall: The study aimed to determine how much peripheral blood is needed to reliably characterize an individual's TCRbeta and IgG repertoires. In each of the approximately 10 independently drawn blood samples, TCRbeta and IgG repertoires were quantified. As technical replicates, two replicate TCRbeta cDNA libraries were prepared from one shared RNA pool derived from a single 10 ml draw. Overall study results and their limits: Evidence of cross-contamination, likely from batch processing, showed up in one pair of TCRbeta libraries, so the UMI-sequence pairs shared by that pair of libraries were removed. When 3 or 4 tubes (roughly 30-45 ml blood) were combined, saturation was approached in coverage of the top 10,000 TCRbeta clonotypes. TCRbeta rarefaction curves did not fully plateau, suggesting under-sequencing or many low-abundance clonotypes. Every single 10 ml sample contained the 1,000 most abundant TCRbeta clonotypes from the pooled draws. Pooling tubes did not increase the overlap of rare TCRbeta clonotypes, which implies that much larger blood volumes would be needed to capture rare TCRbeta clonotypes. Across technical replicate libraries, 90% to 95% of the top 10,000 TCRbeta clonotypes in one library were also found in the other. Because EDTA tubes had to be fractionated immediately, the use of EDTA tubes in multi-site collections was limited.

TCRbeta repertoires were measured from mRNA instead of genomic DNA, an approach that captures expressed receptors. Buffy coat leukocytes were collected into Trizol, and RNA was extracted with the Direct-zol RNA MiniPrep Plus kit without cell sorting. EDTA blood tubes were centrifuged immediately at 4°C to separate plasma, buffy coat and red blood cells. To note about this clonotype: The antigen it binds to is not known. Base qualities are not recorded, but no much larger clone differs from it by a single base.

Libraries were made using PCR. Sequencer: Illumina MiSeq. SMARTScribe reverse transcriptase and a 5' template-switch oligo, by which a universal priming site was added, were used for cDNA synthesis. The template-switch oligo carried a 12-nucleotide random unique molecular identifier (UMI) that tagged each cDNA molecule. Chain-specific reverse primers targeted TCRbeta transcripts during reverse transcription. Leftover template-switch adapters were removed by uracil DNA glycosylase treatment, and cDNA was purified using a Qiagen MinElute kit. The first PCR ran for approximately 23 cycles with KAPA HiFi HotStart ReadyMix and step-out primers, divided among four 50 microliter reactions. Before further amplification, first-round PCR products were gel-purified. Illumina Nextera adapters were attached in a second PCR of roughly 8 cycles, and the libraries were then purified and pooled. A 50-nucleotide 5' read captured the UMI barcode for each TCRbeta molecule. The paper's processing steps were these. The MIGEC toolkit was used to group reads by UMI into consensus reads. PEAR was used to merge forward and reverse consensus reads into final reads. Identical UMI-sequence pairs shared across libraries were treated as cross-sample contamination and removed by a custom decontamination script. MIGMAP, a wrapper around IgBLAST, was used to carry out V(D)J assignment and CDR3 extraction. A TCR clonotype was defined by an identical V gene, J gene and CDR3 amino acid sequence; no sequencing was done for CDR1 and CDR2. The public sequencing data were trimmed at Q25 with fastp and processed into clonotypes with MiXCR by TCRdb, which kept only in-frame beta chains. Entries that share a CDR3 protein sequence are merged under the most common genes and DNA. V and J calls and clone size were set by TCRdb, not the authors. In all, the sample holds 1,200 or so distinct CDR3 sequences, and around two thirds of those were seen once. The top ten constitute less than 45% of the sample.

Based on the germline V gene, the CDR1 and CDR2 sequences are SGHDN and FVKESK. The CDR3 starts with the cysteine, ends with the phenylalanine, and has 16 residues. Only CDR3 DNA remains: 48 bases, in frame from the first base. The junction shows trimming of 4 bases on V and 0 bases on J, plus 15 bases between the germline ends. Recombination joined TRBV14 with TRBJ1-1, and perhaps TRBD1 as D gene, on 6 matching bases. The sequencing input was peripheral blood. This receptor was identified in a human donor in good health. In nucleotides, the sequence is TGTGCCAGCAGCCCCGTCAGCGGACAGATGAACACTGAAGCTTTCTTT. Its translation is CASSPVSGQMNTEAFF.